The 5 T cell receptor beta chains listed next were all sequenced from one sample in a study of blood T cell repertoires in COVID-19 (dated by TCRdb to about 2020). The protocol used for the library was the immunoSEQ multiplex PCR assay. In TCRdb, the immuneACCESS table is reduced to in-frame sequences with V and J assigned. These tables do not hold every clone; where another copy was compared, an unresolved V gene accounts for under half, and the others remain unexplained. The sample table shows about 63,000 clones, and under 90% are seen once. 12% of the sample comes from the top ten. Sequencing input: peripheral blood. The receptors were sampled from a human donor in a cohort sampled during active COVID-19.

This clone was picked up one time. The chain carries TRBV7-2 and TRBJ2-3, with TRBD2 identical over 7 bases. This CDR3 spans 14 amino acids. Germline V gives CDR1 SGHTA, CDR2 FQGNSA. Losses at the gene ends were 5 bases for V and 3 bases for J; bases not matched to a gene: 5. In DNA, the CDR3 is TGTGCCAGCAGCGCCGGACTAGTTACAGATACGCAGTATTTT. It encodes CASSAGLVTDTQYF.

The CDR3 protein is CASSLTGEEKLFF. In DNA, the CDR3 is TGTGCCAGCAGTTTAACAGGGGAAGAAAAACTGTTTTTT. The chain combines TRBV27 with TRBJ1-4, with TRBD1 identical over 7 bases. Germline V CDR1 and CDR2: MNHEY, SMNVEV (reference sequence). Trimming removed 2 bases from V and 8 bases from J; junction bases left unmatched: 2. The CDR3 is 13 amino acids.

This clone was seen more than once but under ten times. The chain employs TRBV6-5 and TRBJ1-1, with D possibly TRBD1 on 5 matching bases. The CDR3 length is 15 residues. CDR1 and CDR2 (germline): MNHEY, SVGAGI. Trimming took off 6 bases at V and 5 bases at J, with 19 bases between the two ends. In nucleotides, the CDR3 is TGTGCCAGCAGAAACGGCCCCTCGGCAGGGACTGAAGCTTTCTTT. This codes for CASRNGPSAGTEAFF.

The rearrangement uses TRBV7-9 and TRBJ2-7, with TRBD2 identical over 10 bases. The germline gives CDR1 SEHNR, CDR2 FQNEAQ (reference sequence). The CDR3 has 14 residues. The ends lost 2 bases at V and 6 bases at J; junction bases unmatched: 4. The CDR3 region has the DNA TGTGCCAGCAGCTTACTAGCGGGAGTTAGCGAGCAGTACTTC. This encodes CASSLLAGVSEQYF.

The chain carries TRBV12-5 and TRBJ2-5; perhaps TRBD1 as D (6 bases). Trimming removed 6 bases from V and 5 bases from J, with 13 bases in between. Germline V gives CDR1 LGHNT, CDR2 FRNRAP. This CDR3 has 13 amino acids. The chain's CDR3 is CASGTQGTETQYF. The DNA of the CDR3 is TGTGCTAGTGGGACGCAGGGGACGGAGACCCAGTACTTC.